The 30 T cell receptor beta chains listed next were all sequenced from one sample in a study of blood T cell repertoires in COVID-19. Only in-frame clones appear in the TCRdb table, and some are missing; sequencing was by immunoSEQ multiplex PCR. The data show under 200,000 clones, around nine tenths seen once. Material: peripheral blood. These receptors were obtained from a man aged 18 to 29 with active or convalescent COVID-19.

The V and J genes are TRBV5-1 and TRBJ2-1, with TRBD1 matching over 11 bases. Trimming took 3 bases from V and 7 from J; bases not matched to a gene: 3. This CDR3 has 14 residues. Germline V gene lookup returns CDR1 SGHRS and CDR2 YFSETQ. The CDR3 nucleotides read TGCGCCAGCAGCTGGACAGGGGGCGCGAATGAGCAGTTCTTC. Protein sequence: CASSWTGGANEQFF.

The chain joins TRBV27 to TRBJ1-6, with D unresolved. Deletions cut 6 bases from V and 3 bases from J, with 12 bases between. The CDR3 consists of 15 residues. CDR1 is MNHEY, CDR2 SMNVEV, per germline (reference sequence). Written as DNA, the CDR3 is TGTGCCAGCAGCCTTTACTTCCACTATAATTCACCCCTCCACTTT. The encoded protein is CASSLYFHYNSPLHF.

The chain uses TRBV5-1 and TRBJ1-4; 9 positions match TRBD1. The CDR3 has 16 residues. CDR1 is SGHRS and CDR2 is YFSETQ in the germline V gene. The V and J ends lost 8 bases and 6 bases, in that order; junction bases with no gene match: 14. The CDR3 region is CASNGGAGTGYEKLFF. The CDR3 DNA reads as TGCGCCAGTAACGGAGGTGCCGGGACAGGGTATGAAAAACTGTTTTTT. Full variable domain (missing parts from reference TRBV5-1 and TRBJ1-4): KAGVTQTPRYLIKTRGQQVTLSCSPISGHRSVSWYQQTPGQGLQFLFEYFSETQRNKGNFPGRFSGRQFSNSRSEMNVSTLELGDSALYLCASNGGAGTGYEKLFFGSGTQLSVL.

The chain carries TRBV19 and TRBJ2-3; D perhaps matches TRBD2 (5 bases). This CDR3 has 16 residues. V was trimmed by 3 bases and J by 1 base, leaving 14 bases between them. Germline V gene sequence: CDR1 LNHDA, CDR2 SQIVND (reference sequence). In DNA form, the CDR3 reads TGTGCCAGTAGTATGACGCGGGTATTAGGCACAGATACGCAGTATTTT. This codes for CASSMTRVLGTDTQYF.

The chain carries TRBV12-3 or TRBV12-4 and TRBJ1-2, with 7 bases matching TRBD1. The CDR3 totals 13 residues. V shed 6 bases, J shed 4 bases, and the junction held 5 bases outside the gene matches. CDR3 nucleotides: TGTGCCAGCAGCCTGACAGGGTTCTATGGCTACACCTTC. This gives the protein CASSLTGFYGYTF.

CDR3 nucleotide sequence: TGTGCCAGTATGCAGGGGAAAGGTGATGGCTACACCTTC. This sequence encodes CASMQGKGDGYTF. The rearrangement uses TRBV19 and TRBJ1-2, with D tentatively TRBD1 (6 bases). Germline values: CDR1 LNHDA, CDR2 SQIVND (reference sequence). Trimming removed 7 bases from V and 6 bases from J, with 15 bases in between. This CDR3 contains 13 residues. The entire variable domain, with the rest obtained from reference TRBV19 and TRBJ1-2, is as follows: DGGITQSPKYLFRKEGQNVTLSCEQNLNHDAMYWYRQDPGQGLRLIYYSQIVNDFQKGDIAEGYSVSREKKESFPLTVTSAQKNPTAFYLCASMQGKGDGYTFGSGTRLTVV.

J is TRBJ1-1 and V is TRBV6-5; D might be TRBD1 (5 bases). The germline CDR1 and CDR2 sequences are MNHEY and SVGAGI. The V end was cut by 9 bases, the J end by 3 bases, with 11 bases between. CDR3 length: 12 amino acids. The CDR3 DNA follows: TGTGCCAGTACCGGGGGGGACACTGAAGCTTTCTTT. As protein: CASTGGDTEAFF.

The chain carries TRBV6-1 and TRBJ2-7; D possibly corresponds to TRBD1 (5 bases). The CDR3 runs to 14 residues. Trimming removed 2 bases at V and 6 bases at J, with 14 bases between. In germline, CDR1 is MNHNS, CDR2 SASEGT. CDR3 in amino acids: CASSELGARGEQYF. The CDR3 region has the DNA TGTGCCAGCAGTGAATTAGGGGCTAGAGGCGAGCAGTACTTC.

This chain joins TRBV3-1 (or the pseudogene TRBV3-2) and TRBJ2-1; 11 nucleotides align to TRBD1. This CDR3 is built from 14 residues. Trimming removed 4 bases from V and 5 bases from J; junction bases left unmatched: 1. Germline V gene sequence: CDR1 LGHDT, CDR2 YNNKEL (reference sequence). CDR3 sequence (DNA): TGTGCCAGCAGCCGGGACAGGGGGGACAATGAGCAGTTCTTC. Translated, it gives CASSRDRGDNEQFF.

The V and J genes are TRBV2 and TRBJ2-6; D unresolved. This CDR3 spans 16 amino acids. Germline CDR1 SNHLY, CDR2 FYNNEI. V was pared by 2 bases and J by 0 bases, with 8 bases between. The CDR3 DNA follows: TGTGCCAGCAGTGAAATGGCACCCTCTGGGGCCAACGTCCTGACTTTC. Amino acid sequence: CASSEMAPSGANVLTF.

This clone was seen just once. The CDR3 reads CASSFDTLSSGNTIYF. The CDR3 region has the DNA TGTGCCAGCAGTTTCGACACCTTGAGCTCTGGAAACACCATATATTTT. The chain carries TRBV6-5 and TRBJ1-3, with D hard to call. The CDR3 extends over 16 amino acids. CDR1 and CDR2 from the germline V gene are MNHEY and SVGAGI. Trimming removed 4 bases at V and 0 bases at J, with 13 bases between.

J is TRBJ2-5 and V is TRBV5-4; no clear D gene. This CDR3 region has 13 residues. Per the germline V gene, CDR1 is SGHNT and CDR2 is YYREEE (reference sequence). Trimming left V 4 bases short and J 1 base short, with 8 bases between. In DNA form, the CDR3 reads TGTGCCAGCAGCCGCGACTTCCAAGAGACCCAGTACTTC. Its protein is CASSRDFQETQYF. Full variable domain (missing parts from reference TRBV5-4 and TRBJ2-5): ETGVTQSPTHLIKTRGQQVTLRCSSQSGHNTVSWYQQALGQGPQFIFQYYREEENGRGNFPPRFSGLQFPNYSSELNVNALELDDSALYLCASSRDFQETQYFGPGTRLLVL.

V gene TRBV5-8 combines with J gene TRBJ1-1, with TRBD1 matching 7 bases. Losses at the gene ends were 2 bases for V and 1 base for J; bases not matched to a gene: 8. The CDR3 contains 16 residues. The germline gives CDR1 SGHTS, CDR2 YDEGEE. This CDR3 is CASSFLTGVGNTEAFF. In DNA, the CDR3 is TGTGCCAGCAGCTTTTTAACAGGGGTAGGGAACACTGAAGCTTTCTTT.

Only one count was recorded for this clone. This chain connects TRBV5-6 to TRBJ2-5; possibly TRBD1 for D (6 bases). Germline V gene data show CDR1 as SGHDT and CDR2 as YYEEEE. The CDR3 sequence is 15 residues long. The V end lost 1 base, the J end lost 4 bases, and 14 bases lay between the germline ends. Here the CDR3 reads CASSLQGPGSETQYF. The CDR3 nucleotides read TGTGCCAGCAGCTTGCAGGGGCCCGGGTCAGAGACCCAGTACTTC.

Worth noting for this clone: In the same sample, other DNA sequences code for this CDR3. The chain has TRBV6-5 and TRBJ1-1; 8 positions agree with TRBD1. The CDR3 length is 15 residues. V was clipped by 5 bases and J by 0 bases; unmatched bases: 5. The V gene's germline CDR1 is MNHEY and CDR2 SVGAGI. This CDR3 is CASSLRQGLNTEAFF. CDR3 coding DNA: TGTGCCAGCAGTCTAAGACAGGGGTTGAACACTGAAGCTTTCTTT.

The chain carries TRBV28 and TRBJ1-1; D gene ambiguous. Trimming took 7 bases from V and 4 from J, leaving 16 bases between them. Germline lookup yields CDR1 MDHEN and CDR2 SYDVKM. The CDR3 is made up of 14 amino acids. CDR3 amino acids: CASTPRSESTEAFF. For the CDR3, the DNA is TGTGCCAGCACCCCTAGGTCGGAGAGCACTGAAGCTTTCTTT.

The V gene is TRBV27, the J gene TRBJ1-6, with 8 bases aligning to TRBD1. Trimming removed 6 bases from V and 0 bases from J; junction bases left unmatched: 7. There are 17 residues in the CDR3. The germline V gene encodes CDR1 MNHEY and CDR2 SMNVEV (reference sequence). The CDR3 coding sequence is TGTGCCAGCAGCCAGAGACAGGGGAGCTCCTATAATTCACCCCTCCACTTT. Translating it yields CASSQRQGSSYNSPLHF.

For the CDR3, the DNA is TGTGCCAACGGTCCCGGGACTAGCGGGAGGCCGCCGGAGACCCAGTACTTC. Translated, it gives CANGPGTSGRPPETQYF. This sequence joins TRBV24-1 and TRBJ2-5; TRBD2 aligns across 15 bases. The ends lost 11 bases at V and 5 bases at J; junction bases unmatched: 14. From germline, CDR1 is KGHDR and CDR2 SFDVKD. CDR3 length equals 17 residues.

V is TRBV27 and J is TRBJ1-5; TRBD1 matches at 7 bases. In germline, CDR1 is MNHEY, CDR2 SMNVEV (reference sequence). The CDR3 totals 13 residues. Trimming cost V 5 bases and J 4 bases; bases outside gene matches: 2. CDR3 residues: CASSQTGNQPQHF. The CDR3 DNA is TGTGCCAGCAGTCAGACAGGGAATCAGCCCCAGCATTTT.

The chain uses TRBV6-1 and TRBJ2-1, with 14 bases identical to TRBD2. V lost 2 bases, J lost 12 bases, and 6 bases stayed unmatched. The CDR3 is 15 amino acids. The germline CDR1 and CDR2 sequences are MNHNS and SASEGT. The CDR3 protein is CASSEPGLAGEPQFF. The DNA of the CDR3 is TGTGCCAGCAGTGAACCGGGACTAGCGGGAGAGCCGCAGTTCTTC.

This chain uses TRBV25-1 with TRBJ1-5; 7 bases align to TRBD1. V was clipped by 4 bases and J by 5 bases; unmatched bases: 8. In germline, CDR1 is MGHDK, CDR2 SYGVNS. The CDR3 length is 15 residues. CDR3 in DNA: TGTGCCAGCAGTGGAATAGACAGGGACGATCAGCCCCAGCATTTT. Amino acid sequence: CASSGIDRDDQPQHF.

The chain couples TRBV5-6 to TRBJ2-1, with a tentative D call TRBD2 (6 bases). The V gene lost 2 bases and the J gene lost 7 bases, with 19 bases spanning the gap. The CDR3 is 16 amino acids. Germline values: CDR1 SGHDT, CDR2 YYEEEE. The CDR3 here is CASSFYPRTNGNEQFF. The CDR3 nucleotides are TGTGCCAGCAGCTTCTACCCTAGGACTAATGGGAATGAGCAGTTCTTC.

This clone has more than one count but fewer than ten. The CDR3 DNA reads TGTGCCATCAGCGGGACAGTGAACACTGAAGCTTTCTTT. The encoded protein is CAISGTVNTEAFF. The chain uses TRBV10-3 and TRBJ1-1; 7 bases agree with TRBD1. The V gene end was trimmed by 6 bases and the J gene end by 0 bases; junction bases not matched to a gene: 1. The CDR3 covers 13 residues. The germline gives CDR1 ENHRY, CDR2 SYGVKD.

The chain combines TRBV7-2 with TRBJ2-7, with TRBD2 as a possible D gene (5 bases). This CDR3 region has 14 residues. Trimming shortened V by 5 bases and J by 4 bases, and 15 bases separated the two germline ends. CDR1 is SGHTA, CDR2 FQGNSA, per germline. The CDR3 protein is CASSISSGDYEQYF. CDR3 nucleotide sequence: TGTGCCAGCAGCATCAGTTCCGGGGATTACGAGCAGTACTTC.

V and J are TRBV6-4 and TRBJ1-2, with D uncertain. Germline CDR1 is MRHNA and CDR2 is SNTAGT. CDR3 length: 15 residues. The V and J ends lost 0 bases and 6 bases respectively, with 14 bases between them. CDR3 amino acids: CASSDSDLPADGYTF. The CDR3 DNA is TGTGCCAGCAGTGACTCTGACTTACCGGCGGATGGCTACACCTTC.

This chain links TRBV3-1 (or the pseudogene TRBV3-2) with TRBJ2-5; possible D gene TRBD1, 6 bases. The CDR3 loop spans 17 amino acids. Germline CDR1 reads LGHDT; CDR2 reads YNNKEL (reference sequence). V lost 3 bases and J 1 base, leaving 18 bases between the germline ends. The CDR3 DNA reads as TGTGCCAGCAGCCATCTAGGCACAGGGTCGGGCCAAGAGACCCAGTACTTC. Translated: CASSHLGTGSGQETQYF.

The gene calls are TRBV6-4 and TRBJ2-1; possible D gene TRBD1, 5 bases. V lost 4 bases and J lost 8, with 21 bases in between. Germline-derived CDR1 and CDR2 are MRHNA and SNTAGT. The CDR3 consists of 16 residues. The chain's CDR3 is CASSVSGISPVDEQFF. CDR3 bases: TGTGCCAGCAGTGTTTCAGGGATCTCCCCCGTGGATGAGCAGTTCTTC.

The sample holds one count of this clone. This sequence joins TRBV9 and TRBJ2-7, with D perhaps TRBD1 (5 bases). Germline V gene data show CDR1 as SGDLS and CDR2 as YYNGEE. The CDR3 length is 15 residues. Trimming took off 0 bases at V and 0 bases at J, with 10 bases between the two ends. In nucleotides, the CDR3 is TGTGCCAGCAGCGTAGAGGGGTTAAGCTCCTACGAGCAGTACTTC. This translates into CASSVEGLSSYEQYF.

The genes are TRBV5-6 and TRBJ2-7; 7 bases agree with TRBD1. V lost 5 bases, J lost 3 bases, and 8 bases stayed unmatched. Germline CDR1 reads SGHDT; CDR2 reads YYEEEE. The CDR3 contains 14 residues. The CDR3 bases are TGTGCCAGCAGTCGGCCGGCAGGGGGCTACGAGCAGTACGTC. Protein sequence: CASSRPAGGYEQYV.

CDR3 nucleotides: TGTGCCAGCAGTTCAAGGGGACAAAGATATGGCTACACCTTC. Amino acid sequence: CASSSRGQRYGYTF. The rearrangement uses TRBV6-5 and TRBJ1-2, with D possibly being TRBD1 (6 bases). V lost 4 bases to trimming and J lost 5 bases, with 14 bases between them. Germline V gene lookup returns CDR1 MNHEY and CDR2 SVGAGI. The CDR3 loop spans 14 amino acids.